A single sample is the source of the 31 T cell receptor beta chains below, sequenced in a study of human T cells and chemical hapten exposure. The time point: patch test 1, 2 weeks after DPC sensitization. Treatment in this sample: therapeutic diphenylcyclopropenone sensitization with weekly scalp DPC. TCRdb ran MiXCR on the RACE reads and lists one entry per CDR3 protein. The sample contains 150,000 to 200,000 distinct CDR3 sequences, about 14% of which appear only once. The specimen was whole blood, collected in connection with sensitization to the hapten diphenylcyclopropenone (DPC). The receptors come from a woman aged 30 to 39 with alopecia areata. Some clones in this sample may be carry-over from other donors' samples.

The CDR3 nucleotides read TGTGCCAGTTTAAATCAGGGGAGGACTGAAGCTTTCTTT. Translation gives CASLNQGRTEAFF. This sequence joins TRBV6-1 and TRBJ1-1; maybe TRBD1 (6 bases). The germline V gene encodes CDR1 MNHNS and CDR2 SASEGT. The CDR3 runs to 13 residues. V lost 9 bases, J lost 5 bases, and 16 bases lay in between.

In its sample, this clonotype was seen once. The rearrangement uses TRBV28 and TRBJ2-7, with 11 bases fitting TRBD2. Germline values: CDR1 MDHEN, CDR2 SYDVKM. This CDR3 has 13 amino acids. J gave up 4 bases and V 7 bases, and 3 bases lay outside the gene matches. The CDR3 DNA reads as TGTGCCAGCAAACTAGCGGGAGAATACGAGCAGTACTTC. Translated: CASKLAGEYEQYF.

This clonotype was observed at least ten times. The chain couples TRBV6-1 to TRBJ2-4, with D maybe TRBD1 (6 bases). The CDR3 runs 12 residues. Between the trimmed V and J ends, which lost 10 bases and 10 bases, there was a span of 17 bases. CDR1 MNHNS and CDR2 SASEGT come from the germline V gene. CDR3 nucleotide sequence: TGTGCCACCCAGACAGGAATAAGGATTCAGTACTTC. This encodes CATQTGIRIQYF.

The rearrangement links TRBV4-3 to TRBJ2-2; D gene uncertain. The CDR3 consists of 14 residues. From germline, CDR1 is LGHNA and CDR2 YSLEER. Trimming stripped 0 bases from V and 6 bases from J, with 8 bases between. CDR3 region: CASSQESFAGELFF. The CDR3 DNA reads as TGCGCCAGCAGCCAAGAATCGTTCGCCGGGGAGCTGTTTTTT.

In this sample, this clonotype turned up a few times. The chain combines TRBV29-1 with TRBJ2-5; possible D gene TRBD1, 6 bases. This CDR3 comprises 13 residues. The ends were cut back, 6 bases at V and 5 bases at J, with 16 bases in the middle. The germline CDR1 and CDR2 sequences are SQVTM and ANQGSEA. In DNA form, the CDR3 reads TGCAGCGTATCACAGGGTATTAGGGAGACCCAGTACTTC. Amino acid sequence: CSVSQGIRETQYF. Full variable domain (remainder filled in from reference TRBV29-1 and TRBJ2-5): SAVISQKPSRDICQRGTSLTIQCQVDSQVTMMFWYRQQPGQSLTLIATANQGSEATYESGFVIDKFPISRPNLTFSTLTVSNMSPEDSSIYLCSVSQGIRETQYFGPGTRLLVL.

This clonotype was recorded many times. The chain uses TRBV28 and TRBJ2-1; 11 bases are a match to TRBD2. The CDR3 is 18 amino acids. Germline CDR1 MDHEN, CDR2 SYDVKM. The trim removed 2 bases at V and 0 bases at J, leaving 6 bases unmatched. In DNA form, the CDR3 reads TGTGCCAGCAGTTTACCCGGGCTAGCGGGAGGCTCCTACAATGAGCAGTTCTTC. Its translation: CASSLPGLAGGSYNEQFF. The whole variable domain, remainder taken from reference TRBV28 and TRBJ2-1, is DVKVTQSSRYLVKRTGEKVFLECVQDMDHENMFWYRQDPGLGLRLIYFSYDVKMKEKGDIPEGYSVSREKKERFSLILESASTNQTSMYLCASSLPGLAGGSYNEQFFGPGTRLTVL.

V gene TRBV6-1 combines with J gene TRBJ2-3; 9 nucleotides align to TRBD2. V lost 4 bases, J lost 5 bases, and 4 bases stayed unmatched. Germline assignment: CDR1 MNHNS and CDR2 SASEGT. This CDR3 has 14 residues. The CDR3 nucleotides read TGTGCCAGCAGTGGCGGGGGGGCTCGAGATACGCAGTATTTT. Translating it yields CASSGGGARDTQYF.

The chain joins TRBV7-9 to TRBJ2-2, with 9 bases lining up with TRBD1. V shed 1 base and J 2 bases; nucleotides not matched to a gene: 5. The CDR3 consists of 17 residues. Germline V gene data show CDR1 as SEHNR and CDR2 as FQNEAQ (reference sequence). CDR3 bases: TGTGCCAGCAGCTTAGTCCCGGGACAGGGCAACACCGGGGAGCTGTTTTTT. Protein sequence: CASSLVPGQGNTGELFF.

Of note for this clonotype: Likely a read error: the CDR3 ends without its conserved phenylalanine or tryptophan. This chain connects TRBV11-2 to TRBJ2-5; the D gene is possibly TRBD2 (6 bases). Germline values: CDR1 SGHAT, CDR2 FQNNGV. The CDR3 sequence is 19 residues long. Trimming pared 5 bases from V and 1 base from J, leaving 26 bases between. The CDR3 bases are TGTGCCAGCAGCCTCAATATCCAACCGGAGGGAGAGATCCAAGAGACCCAGTACCTC. Translation: CASSLNIQPEGEIQETQYL.

This sequence joins TRBV2 and TRBJ2-6; D is unclear. Trimming took off 2 bases at V and 3 bases at J, with 11 bases between the two ends. Looked up from germline, CDR1 is SNHLY and CDR2 is FYNNEI. The CDR3 runs to 16 residues. The CDR3 nucleotides read TGTGCCAGCAGTGAAAGAAGAGTTAATGGGGCCAACGTCCTGACTTTC. This gives the protein CASSERRVNGANVLTF.

This clonotype was detected a few times. CDR3 loop: CASSQMAERSYEQYF. CDR3 DNA sequence: TGTGCCAGCAGCCAAATGGCAGAGAGATCCTACGAGCAGTACTTC. The V and J genes are TRBV4-2 and TRBJ2-7; D gene uncertain. The CDR3 loop spans 15 amino acids. V shed 2 bases and J shed 1 base, with 12 bases lying between them. Germline V CDR1 and CDR2: LGHNA, YNFKEQ.

The rearrangement links TRBV29-1 to TRBJ1-2, with 8 bases lining up with TRBD1. V gave up 4 bases and J gave up 2 bases; unmatched junction bases: 6. The CDR3 loop spans 14 amino acids. From germline, CDR1 is SQVTM and CDR2 ANQGSEA. This chain's CDR3 is CSVAGTGSNYGYTF. The CDR3 coding sequence is TGCAGCGTTGCCGGGACAGGCTCCAACTATGGCTACACCTTC.

This clonotype appeared many times. The J gene is TRBJ1-1, the V gene TRBV10-3; D may be TRBD1 (6 bases). V was trimmed by 6 bases and J by 1 base, leaving 9 bases between them. The length of the CDR3 is 13 residues. CDR1 and CDR2 (germline): ENHRY, SYGVKD. The CDR3 region is CAIRSTGNTEAFF. The CDR3 DNA follows: TGTGCCATCAGATCGACAGGGAACACTGAAGCTTTCTTT.

Many counts were recorded for this clonotype. This chain connects TRBV28 to TRBJ1-5; no firm D call. The germline V gene has CDR1 MDHEN and CDR2 SYDVKM. This CDR3 is 12 amino acids long. V was shortened by 4 bases and J by 5 bases, with 6 bases between the two germline ends. The CDR3 region is CASSWVYQPQHF. The CDR3 bases are TGTGCCAGCAGTTGGGTCTATCAGCCCCAGCATTTT.

This clonotype was seen a handful of times. The chain links TRBV5-1 to TRBJ2-7; TRBD2 agrees at 10 bases. With V trimmed by 0 bases and J by 3 bases, 6 bases remained unmatched. Germline-derived CDR1 and CDR2 are SGHRS and YFSETQ. The CDR3 totals 16 residues. The CDR3 here is CASSLGTSGDIYEQYF. In DNA form, the CDR3 reads TGCGCCAGCAGCTTGGGTACTAGCGGGGACATCTACGAGCAGTACTTC.

This clonotype showed up many times. The genes are TRBV12-3 or TRBV12-4 and TRBJ1-1; D gene uncertain. V gave up 6 bases and J gave up 0 bases, with 11 bases separating them. This CDR3 has 14 residues. The CDR3 bases are TGTGCCAGCAGCCTTACAGCTATGAACACTGAAGCTTTCTTT. It yields the protein CASSLTAMNTEAFF.

This clonotype was counted at least ten times. The DNA for the CDR3 is TGTGCCTGGAGTGCCCGGGACAGGGGAGACAATCAGCCCCAGCATTTT. It translates to CAWSARDRGDNQPQHF. The genes are TRBV30 and TRBJ1-5; 10 nucleotides align to TRBD1. CDR3 length: 16 residues. V lost 1 base to trimming and J lost 3 bases; unmatched junction nucleotides: 6. From germline, CDR1 is GTSNPN and CDR2 SVGIG (reference sequence). Looking up the rest from reference TRBV30 and TRBJ1-5 gives the full variable domain: SQTIHQWPATLVQPVGSPLSLECTVEGTSNPNLYWYRQAAGRGLQLLFYSVGIGQISSEVPQNLSASRPQDRQFILSSKKLLLSDSGFYLCAWSARDRGDNQPQHFGDGTRLSIL.

This clonotype was seen more than once but under ten times. The CDR3 coding sequence is TGTGCCACCAGCCCGGGACAGGACAGGGGGGAAGGCTACACCTTC. Translated, it gives CATSPGQDRGEGYTF. The rearrangement links TRBV24-1 to TRBJ1-2, with TRBD1 identical over 10 bases. The CDR3 has 15 residues. Germline-derived CDR1 and CDR2 are KGHDR and SFDVKD. J was trimmed by 8 bases and V by 7 bases; bases with no gene match: 12.

This clonotype turned up a few times. This sequence joins TRBV5-1 and TRBJ2-3, with TRBD2 matching 9 bases. J gave up 6 bases and V 2 bases, and 1 base lay outside the gene matches. The CDR3 runs 13 residues. Per germline, CDR1 SGHRS and CDR2 YFSETQ. As DNA, the CDR3 is TGCGCCAGCAGCTTTGGACTAGCGGATACGCAGTATTTT. Translating it yields CASSFGLADTQYF.

This clonotype has at least ten counts. The chain employs TRBV24-1 and TRBJ2-3, with a weak D call TRBD1 (6 bases). V dropped 5 bases and J dropped 3 bases, with 26 bases sitting between them. This CDR3 region has 19 residues. From germline, CDR1 is KGHDR and CDR2 SFDVKD. CDR3 loop: CATSGRVSLRGGFTDTQYF. CDR3 sequence (DNA): TGTGCCACCAGTGGTCGAGTTAGCCTCAGGGGCGGATTTACAGATACGCAGTATTTT.

In its sample, this clonotype was seen a few times. V and J are TRBV20-1 and TRBJ1-5; D call uncertain. Germline CDR1 reads DFQATT; CDR2 reads SNEGSKA (reference sequence). The CDR3 is made up of 14 amino acids. The ends were cut back, 3 bases at V and 3 bases at J, with 12 bases in the middle. CDR3 nucleotide sequence: TGCAGTGCTAGGGGAGGACGGAACAATCAGCCCCAGCATTTT. It translates to CSARGGRNNQPQHF.

This clonotype appeared a few times. The chain carries TRBV29-1 and TRBJ2-1, with D possibly matching TRBD2 (6 bases). Germline V gene data show CDR1 as SQVTM and CDR2 as ANQGSEA. V dropped 1 base and J dropped 8 bases, with 9 bases sitting between them. The CDR3 runs 12 residues. CDR3 protein: CSVEVGDYEQFF. For the CDR3, the DNA is TGCAGCGTTGAAGTGGGGGACTATGAGCAGTTCTTC.

This clonotype was seen ten or more times. The chain joins TRBV6-5 to TRBJ2-3, with a weak D call TRBD2 (5 bases). Trimming removed 5 bases at V and 2 bases at J, with 14 bases between. The CDR3 contains 15 residues. Germline V gene lookup returns CDR1 MNHEY and CDR2 SVGAGI. Written as DNA, the CDR3 is TGTGCCAGCAGTGTCGGACTTACTTTCACAGATACGCAGTATTTT. This gives the protein CASSVGLTFTDTQYF.

This sequence joins TRBV18 and TRBJ2-3, with 10 bases matching TRBD2. Germline loops: CDR1 KGHSH, CDR2 LQKENI. There are 15 residues in the CDR3. V was clipped by 8 bases and J by 6 bases; unmatched bases: 11. This chain's CDR3 is CASTLGLAAADTQYF. The CDR3 nucleotides read TGTGCCAGCACCCTCGGACTAGCGGCCGCGGATACGCAGTATTTT.

This clonotype was seen a handful of times. The chain has TRBV30 and TRBJ1-1; 11 bases are shared with TRBD1. The V gene's germline CDR1 is GTSNPN and CDR2 SVGIG (reference sequence). Unmatched junction bases numbered 4, after V lost 3 bases and J lost 4 bases. This CDR3 is built from 14 residues. The CDR3 DNA sequence: TGTGCCTGGAGGTACGGGACAGGGGGCACTGAAGCTTTCTTT. Amino acid sequence: CAWRYGTGGTEAFF.

There are many counts of this clonotype. This rearrangement joins TRBV24-1 to TRBJ2-3; D is undetermined. CDR3 length equals 13 residues. V was shortened by 1 base and J by 2 bases, with 3 bases between the two germline ends. Looked up from germline, CDR1 is KGHDR and CDR2 is SFDVKD. The CDR3 protein is CATSDFDTDTQYF. The CDR3 nucleotides are TGTGCCACCAGTGATTTTGACACAGATACGCAGTATTTT.

The chain recombines TRBV6-1 with TRBJ1-5; TRBD1 is a possible D gene (6 bases). Germline V gene sequence: CDR1 MNHNS, CDR2 SASEGT. The V gene lost 0 bases and the J gene lost 4 bases, with 10 bases spanning the gap. The CDR3 totals 15 residues. As DNA, the CDR3 is TGTGCCAGCAGTGAAGCCCAGGGGCCTAATCAGCCCCAGCATTTT. Residues: CASSEAQGPNQPQHF.

The table lists this clonotype with a few counts. The J gene is TRBJ2-3, the V gene TRBV7-8; the D gene is possibly TRBD1 (6 bases). Between the trimmed V and J ends, which lost 5 bases and 0 bases, there was a span of 12 bases. CDR3 length: 15 residues. CDR1 is SGHVS and CDR2 is FQNEAQ in the germline V gene. As DNA, the CDR3 is TGTGCCAGCAGCCACCGGACAGCTAGCACAGATACGCAGTATTTT. It is translated as CASSHRTASTDTQYF.

The J gene is TRBJ2-2, the V gene TRBV6-1; possible D gene TRBD1, 6 bases. V was shortened by 10 bases and J by 1 base, with 10 bases between the two germline ends. Germline CDR1 is MNHNS and CDR2 is SASEGT. This CDR3 comprises 13 residues. The CDR3 protein is CATTGRNTGELFF. The CDR3 bases are TGTGCCACCACAGGGAGGAACACCGGGGAGCTGTTTTTT.

This clonotype was counted only a few times. The V call is TRBV6-2 or TRBV6-3, the J call TRBJ2-2; 9 nucleotides line up with TRBD2. This CDR3 contains 15 residues. V trimming: 6 bases; J trimming: 3 bases; junction bases outside the gene matches: 5. From germline, CDR1 is MNHEY and CDR2 SVGEGT. CDR3 nucleotides: TGTGCCAGCAGGAGTAGCGGGAGCTACACCGGGGAGCTGTTTTTT. Encoded protein: CASRSSGSYTGELFF.

The table lists this clonotype with a few counts. This chain links TRBV6-5 with TRBJ1-1, with 7 bases identical to TRBD1. The CDR3 extends over 14 amino acids. The germline V gene has CDR1 MNHEY and CDR2 SVGAGI. After removal of 5 bases from V and 3 bases from J, the junction contained 6 bases not matched to a gene. CDR3 sequence (DNA): TGTGCCAGCAGTACGGGACAGACCCACACTGAAGCTTTCTTT. Amino acid sequence: CASSTGQTHTEAFF.